The rows below give T cell receptor beta chains drawn from one sample of a study of human T cells and chemical hapten exposure. Via MiXCR, TCRdb re-called the RACE reads, giving one row per CDR3 protein. In the table there are approximately 90,000 distinct CDR3 sequences, roughly 27% of which are singletons. The input for sequencing was whole blood, taken in connection with sensitization to the hapten diphenylcyclopropenone (DPC). Receptor source: a man aged 40-49 years with alopecia areata. Some clones in this sample may be carry-over from other donors' samples. The CDR3 runs from the conserved cysteine through the conserved F or W. The D gene is left open where the match is weak. The size field is filled for only some rows; it gives once, few, many or a size class.

D gene	clone size	V gene	J gene	CDR3 protein	CDR3 DNA
.	.	TRBV2	TRBJ2-7	CASIRESSSYEQYF	TGTGCCAGCATTCGCGAATCCAGCTCCTACGAGCAGTACTTC
.	.	TRBV28	TRBJ2-2	CASSLNSGELFF	TGTGCCAGCAGTTTAAACAGCGGGGAGCTGTTTTTT
TRBD1	.	TRBV18	TRBJ1-1	CASSPGQIEAFF	TGTGCCAGCTCACCGGGACAGATTGAAGCTTTCTTT
TRBD1	few	TRBV7-9	TRBJ1-2	CASSPLGTGVGYTF	TGTGCCAGCAGCCCACTCGGGACAGGGGTTGGCTACACCTTC
.	.	TRBV11-3	TRBJ2-1	CASSRERGAQFF	TGTGCCAGCAGCCGCGAACGCGGCGCGCAGTTCTTC
.	few	TRBV4-2	TRBJ2-1	CASSQANRDEQFF	TGTGCCAGCAGCCAAGCTAACCGGGATGAGCAGTTCTTC
.	few	TRBV6-5	TRBJ1-1	CASGRTNTEAFF	TGTGCCAGCGGACGGACGAACACTGAAGCTTTCTTT
.	.	TRBV6-2/TRBV6-3	TRBJ2-7	CASSSGRSSYEQYF	TGTGCCAGCAGCTCCGGGAGAAGCTCCTACGAGCAGTACTTC
TRBD1	.	TRBV25-1	TRBJ2-1	CASSEFRQGGNEQFF	TGTGCCAGCAGTGAATTCCGACAGGGGGGGAATGAGCAGTTCTTC
TRBD2	few	TRBV9	TRBJ2-5	CASSVAGVAGARETQYF	TGTGCCAGCAGCGTAGCTGGGGTAGCGGGAGCTAGGGAGACCCAGTACTTC
TRBD2	.	TRBV7-6	TRBJ2-7	CASSRLSGVYEQYF	TGTGCCAGCAGTCGCCTGAGCGGGGTCTACGAGCAGTACTTC
.	few	TRBV9	TRBJ2-3	CASSALLDTQYF	TGTGCCAGCAGCGCACTATTAGATACGCAGTATTTT
TRBD1	few	TRBV7-9	TRBJ2-4	CASSFIQGAHFKNIQYF	TGTGCCAGCAGCTTTATACAGGGGGCCCACTTCAAAAACATTCAGTACTTC
TRBD2	.	TRBV7-2	TRBJ2-5	CASSLGTSGRAIETQYF	TGTGCCAGCAGCTTAGGGACTAGCGGGAGGGCCATCGAGACCCAGTACTTC
TRBD1	few	TRBV20-1	TRBJ1-5	CSASLSDRGIGQPQHF	TGCAGTGCTAGTTTAAGCGACAGGGGCATCGGTCAGCCCCAGCATTTT
.	.	TRBV29-1	TRBJ1-1	CSVEVQQNTEAFF	TGCAGCGTTGAAGTACAGCAGAACACTGAAGCTTTCTTT
.	.	TRBV12-3/TRBV12-4	TRBJ2-3	CASRIQTGRTDTQYF	TGTGCCAGCAGGATTCAAACGGGACGCACAGATACGCAGTATTTT
.	.	TRBV20-1	TRBJ1-3	CSARVTLNPGNTIYF	TGCAGTGCTAGAGTCACCTTAAATCCCGGAAACACCATATATTTT
TRBD2	.	TRBV12-3/TRBV12-4	TRBJ2-1	CASSATGGASGSHNEQLF	TGTGCCAGCAGTGCGACCGGGGGGGCTAGCGGGTCCCACAATGAGCAGTTGTTC
TRBD2	.	TRBV7-2	TRBJ2-1	CASSLVGRALDEQFF	TGTGCCAGCAGCTTAGTCGGGAGGGCCTTGGATGAGCAGTTCTTC
.	.	TRBV2	TRBJ2-4	CASSREGLAKNIQYF	TGTGCCAGCAGCCGAGAGGGGTTAGCCAAAAACATTCAGTACTTC
.	few	TRBV12-3/TRBV12-4	TRBJ1-5	CASRGGLDQPQHF	TGTGCCAGCCGGGGGGGCCTCGATCAGCCCCAGCATTTT
TRBD1	few	TRBV20-1	TRBJ1-1	CSAYAGTGEPVAFF	TGCAGTGCTTATGCCGGGACAGGGGAACCTGTAGCTTTCTTT